The rows below give T cell receptor beta chains drawn from one sample of a study of T cells in Graves' hyperthyroidism and ophthalmopathy. TCRdb fed the multiplex PCR reads into MiXCR, producing one record per CDR3 protein. The profile covers 500,000 to 800,000 distinct CDR3 sequences, with 14% appearing a single time and approximately 13% taken by the ten largest. Material: blood. Receptors originate from a woman in her fifties or sixties with Graves' ophthalmopathy. Each CDR3 is given with its conserved first and last residue. Fields, in order: J gene, V gene, D gene, clone size, CDR3 protein, CDR3 DNA. The D gene is left open where the match is weak. Rows give clone size only sometimes, using once, few, many, or a class for an expanded clone.

J gene: TRBJ2-3
V gene: TRBV5-6
D gene: TRBD2
clone size: many
CDR3 protein: CASVLAGAETDTQYF
CDR3 DNA: TGTGCCAGCGTACTAGCGGGAGCGGAGACAGATACGCAGTATTTT

J gene: TRBJ2-1
V gene: TRBV5-1
D gene: .
clone size: many
CDR3 protein: CASSSQGRGNEQFF
CDR3 DNA: TGCGCCAGCAGCTCCCAGGGTCGTGGCAATGAGCAGTTCTTC

J gene: TRBJ1-1
V gene: TRBV7-2
D gene: .
clone size: many
CDR3 protein: CASSLGGKLNTEAFF
CDR3 DNA: TGTGCCAGCAGTCTAGGGGGGAAGTTGAACACTGAAGCTTTCTTT

J gene: TRBJ2-4
V gene: TRBV20-1
D gene: TRBD2
clone size: few
CDR3 protein: CSARKTTGLAGYAKNIQYF
CDR3 DNA: TGCAGTGCTAGAAAGACAACGGGACTAGCGGGCTACGCTAAAAACATTCAGTACTTC

J gene: TRBJ2-7
V gene: TRBV9
D gene: TRBD2
clone size: .
CDR3 protein: CASSVGTTSGRALISEQYF
CDR3 DNA: TGTGCCAGCAGCGTAGGGACGACTAGCGGGAGGGCTCTTATTAGCGAGCAGTACTTC

J gene: TRBJ2-1
V gene: TRBV7-8
D gene: .
clone size: many
CDR3 protein: CASSLRHHEQFF
CDR3 DNA: TGTGCCAGCAGCTTGAGACACCATGAGCAGTTCTTC

J gene: TRBJ2-1
V gene: TRBV6-5
D gene: TRBD1
clone size: .
CDR3 protein: CASGYRGSYNEQFF
CDR3 DNA: TGTGCCAGCGGTTACAGGGGGTCATACAATGAGCAGTTCTTC

J gene: TRBJ2-1
V gene: TRBV10-3
D gene: TRBD1
clone size: .
CDR3 protein: CAISPRTGAYNEQFF
CDR3 DNA: TGTGCCATCTCCCCACGGACAGGGGCTTACAATGAGCAGTTCTTC

J gene: TRBJ2-1
V gene: TRBV5-6
D gene: TRBD1
clone size: few
CDR3 protein: CASSLLARGINEQFF
CDR3 DNA: TGTGCCAGCAGCTTGCTAGCCAGGGGGATCAATGAGCAGTTCTTC

J gene: TRBJ1-5
V gene: TRBV6-2/TRBV6-3
D gene: TRBD1
clone size: many
CDR3 protein: CASREPLGQNQPQHF
CDR3 DNA: TGTGCCAGCAGAGAACCCTTGGGACAGAATCAGCCCCAGCATTTT

J gene: TRBJ1-5
V gene: TRBV12-3/TRBV12-4
D gene: .
clone size: .
CDR3 protein: CASTPGPRQPQHF
CDR3 DNA: TGTGCCAGCACCCCAGGCCCCAGGCAGCCCCAGCATTTT

J gene: TRBJ1-2
V gene: TRBV5-1
D gene: .
clone size: few
CDR3 protein: CASSLQDGGSGYAF
CDR3 DNA: TGCGCCAGCAGCTTGCAGGACGGCGGAAGCGGCTACGCCTTC

J gene: TRBJ1-4
V gene: TRBV29-1
D gene: .
clone size: few
CDR3 protein: CSGYSRDEKLFF
CDR3 DNA: TGCAGCGGTTACAGTCGGGATGAAAAACTGTTTTTT

J gene: TRBJ2-5
V gene: TRBV20-1
D gene: .
clone size: many
CDR3 protein: CSAGQVQETQYF
CDR3 DNA: TGCAGTGCTGGGCAGGTCCAAGAGACCCAGTACTTC

J gene: TRBJ2-1
V gene: TRBV12-3/TRBV12-4
D gene: .
clone size: many
CDR3 protein: CASSFGAGLYNEQFF
CDR3 DNA: TGTGCCAGCAGTTTTGGAGCGGGTCTCTACAATGAGCAGTTCTTC

J gene: TRBJ2-5
V gene: TRBV4-1
D gene: .
clone size: few
CDR3 protein: CASSRGSVNVETQYF
CDR3 DNA: TGCGCCAGCAGTCGGGGCTCCGTAAATGTGGAGACCCAGTACTTC

J gene: TRBJ1-1
V gene: TRBV20-1
D gene: .
clone size: many
CDR3 protein: CSARSDRNTEAFF
CDR3 DNA: TGCAGTGCCAGATCGGACAGGAACACTGAAGCTTTCTTT

J gene: TRBJ2-7
V gene: TRBV12-3/TRBV12-4
D gene: TRBD2
clone size: many
CDR3 protein: CASSPGTSGSNEQYF
CDR3 DNA: TGTGCCAGCAGTCCCGGGACTAGCGGGTCCAACGAGCAGTACTTC

J gene: TRBJ2-3
V gene: TRBV27
D gene: .
clone size: many
CDR3 protein: CASSPRVLPPSTDTQYF
CDR3 DNA: TGTGCCAGCAGTCCCCGGGTCCTCCCCCCTAGCACAGATACGCAGTATTTT

J gene: TRBJ2-7
V gene: TRBV30
D gene: TRBD1
clone size: many
CDR3 protein: CAWSGDRASDEQYF
CDR3 DNA: TGTGCCTGGAGTGGCGACAGGGCGTCGGACGAGCAGTACTTC

J gene: TRBJ2-7
V gene: TRBV4-2
D gene: TRBD1
clone size: few
CDR3 protein: CASSQDGGQVTYEQYF
CDR3 DNA: TGTGCCAGCAGCCAAGATGGGGGACAGGTTACCTACGAGCAGTACTTC

J gene: TRBJ1-2
V gene: TRBV3-1
D gene: .
clone size: many
CDR3 protein: CASSQDWQGSNYGYTF
CDR3 DNA: TGTGCCAGCAGCCAAGATTGGCAGGGATCAAACTATGGCTACACCTTC

J gene: TRBJ2-1
V gene: TRBV19
D gene: TRBD2
clone size: .
CDR3 protein: CASSLGSGNVYEQFF
CDR3 DNA: TGTGCCAGTAGTCTGGGAAGCGGGAACGTCTACGAGCAGTTCTTC

J gene: TRBJ2-3
V gene: TRBV24-1
D gene: TRBD2
clone size: few
CDR3 protein: CATSDPTSASTDTQYF
CDR3 DNA: TGTGCCACCAGTGACCCGACTAGCGCTAGCACAGATACGCAGTATTTT

J gene: TRBJ2-7
V gene: TRBV2
D gene: .
clone size: many
CDR3 protein: CASGDEPAYSYEQYF
CDR3 DNA: TGTGCCAGCGGGGATGAACCGGCGTACTCCTACGAGCAGTACTTC

J gene: TRBJ2-5
V gene: TRBV2
D gene: .
clone size: once
CDR3 protein: CASSEGVNF
CDR3 DNA: TGTGCCAGCAGTGAAGGGGTTAACTTC

J gene: TRBJ2-7
V gene: TRBV29-1
D gene: .
clone size: .
CDR3 protein: CSVVGVSSYEQYF
CDR3 DNA: TGCAGCGTTGTCGGGGTTAGCTCCTACGAGCAGTACTTC

J gene: TRBJ2-3
V gene: TRBV6-1
D gene: .
clone size: .
CDR3 protein: CASSESRDFTDTQYF
CDR3 DNA: TGTGCCAGCAGTGAATCCCGGGACTTTACAGATACGCAGTATTTT

J gene: TRBJ1-1
V gene: TRBV6-2/TRBV6-3
D gene: TRBD1
clone size: many
CDR3 protein: CASRPRGTADTEAFF
CDR3 DNA: TGTGCCAGCAGGCCCAGGGGGACGGCGGACACTGAAGCTTTCTTT

J gene: TRBJ2-1
V gene: TRBV18
D gene: TRBD2
clone size: many
CDR3 protein: CASSPLAGAYNEQFF
CDR3 DNA: TGTGCCAGCTCACCTCTAGCGGGAGCCTACAATGAGCAGTTCTTC

J gene: TRBJ2-5
V gene: TRBV7-6
D gene: TRBD2
clone size: .
CDR3 protein: CASSLVLTSAEETQYF
CDR3 DNA: TGTGCCAGCAGCTTAGTTTTGACTAGCGCGGAAGAGACCCAGTACTTC

J gene: TRBJ2-1
V gene: TRBV11-2
D gene: .
clone size: .
CDR3 protein: CASSQGRFDEQFF
CDR3 DNA: TGTGCCAGCAGCCAAGGACGGTTCGATGAGCAGTTCTTC

J gene: TRBJ2-4
V gene: TRBV19
D gene: .
clone size: once
CDR3 protein: CASSSGGAKNIQYF
CDR3 DNA: TGTGCCAGTTCGAGTGGGGGGGCCAAAAACATTCAGTACTTC

J gene: TRBJ2-2
V gene: TRBV4-3
D gene: .
clone size: .
CDR3 protein: CASSQDSLGANTGELFF
CDR3 DNA: TGCGCCAGCAGCCAAGATTCGTTGGGAGCGAACACCGGGGAGCTGTTTTTT

J gene: TRBJ1-2
V gene: TRBV5-5
D gene: .
clone size: few
CDR3 protein: CASSSPGTRTGDGYTF
CDR3 DNA: TGTGCCAGCAGTTCTCCCGGGACACGCACCGGAGATGGCTACACCTTC

J gene: TRBJ1-1
V gene: TRBV9
D gene: .
clone size: many
CDR3 protein: CASSVVGVLGTEAFF
CDR3 DNA: TGTGCCAGCAGCGTAGTCGGGGTTTTGGGCACTGAAGCTTTCTTT

J gene: TRBJ1-1
V gene: TRBV2
D gene: .
clone size: many
CDR3 protein: CASSWGDNTEAFF
CDR3 DNA: TGTGCCAGCAGTTGGGGCGATAACACTGAAGCTTTCTTT